This T cell receptor (beta chain) came from a study of OX40 agonist ivuxolimab in advanced cancers. About the study: Treatment of patients was with ivuxolimab, an agonistic anti-OX40 (CD134) antibody. General study findings and limits: No determination was made of the antigen specificity of the expanded peripheral T cells.

This clone has only a few counts. Its antigen is not known. The table came from immunoSEQ multiplex PCR; TCRdb's copy has only in-frame clones and leaves some out. The repertoire has around 33,000 clones, approximately 80% of them found once; the top ten carry roughly 2.5%. The input for sequencing was CD4+ or CD8+ T cells sorted from blood, taken in a trial of the OX40 agonist ivuxolimab. This TCR was sampled from an adult with an advanced solid tumor such as melanoma, head and neck, liver or kidney cancer.

The CDR3 here is CASSLEGTLGNEQFF. The CDR3 DNA is TGTGCCAGCAGCTTAGAAGGGACCCTGGGGAATGAGCAGTTCTTC. This chain connects TRBV7-2 to TRBJ2-1; perhaps D is TRBD1 or TRBD2 (5 bases each). The V end was cut by 1 base, the J end by 7 bases, with 14 bases between. The CDR3 is 15 amino acids. Germline V gene lookup returns CDR1 SGHTA and CDR2 FQGNSA. The entire variable domain, with the rest obtained from reference TRBV7-2 and TRBJ2-1, is as follows: GAGVSQSPSNKVTEKGKDVELRCDPISGHTALYWYRQSLGQGLEFLIYFQGNSAPDKSGLPSDRFSAERTGGSVSTLTIQRTQQEDSAVYLCASSLEGTLGNEQFFGPGTRLTVL.